The 8 T cell receptor beta chains below all came from one sample that was sequenced in a study of control samples from healthy donors and cancer patients. This table comes from immunoSEQ multiplex PCR, and its TCRdb copy is limited to in-frame clones, with some not included. The table records around 140,000 clones, around 90% of them present only once. Sequenced input: blood. These receptors all come from a man aged 18 to 30 in good health.

The rearrangement links TRBV7-8 to TRBJ2-3, with TRBD1 as a possible D gene (6 bases). Trimming cost V 1 base and J 4 bases, with 12 bases left between them. Germline V gives CDR1 SGHVS, CDR2 FQNEAQ. This CDR3 is built from 15 residues. The CDR3: CASSLGRQVSDTQYF. Here the CDR3 DNA reads TGTGCCAGCAGCTTAGGGAGACAGGTGTCAGATACGCAGTATTTT.

V and J are TRBV3-1 (or the pseudogene TRBV3-2) and TRBJ2-3; D not resolved. Germline lookup yields CDR1 LGHDT and CDR2 YNNKEL (reference sequence). V was trimmed by 0 bases and J by 5 bases, leaving 9 bases between them. This CDR3 is 14 amino acids long. The CDR3, as DNA: TGTGCCAGCAGCCAAGATTTAGGACGAGATACGCAGTATTTT. Its protein product is CASSQDLGRDTQYF.

V and J are TRBV4-3 and TRBJ2-2; D could derive from TRBD1 or TRBD2 (6 bases each). CDR3 length equals 16 residues. Per the germline V gene, CDR1 is LGHNA and CDR2 is YSLEER. Deletions cut 3 bases from V and 7 bases from J, with 18 bases between. The CDR3 loop is CASSQRWGAQVGELFF. The CDR3 DNA is TGCGCCAGCAGCCAGCGCTGGGGGGCGCAAGTCGGGGAGCTGTTTTTT.

This clone was seen just once. This chain links TRBV23-1 with TRBJ2-3; D not certain. TRBV23-1 is assigned to the ORF class and has an uncertain function. The CDR3 sequence is 15 residues long. The V end was cut by 1 base, the J end by 0 bases, with 8 bases between. The CDR3 region is CASSQYVGSTDTQYF. Here the CDR3 DNA reads TGCGCCAGCAGTCAATATGTGGGAAGCACAGATACGCAGTATTTT.

This chain uses TRBV27 with TRBJ2-5, with D perhaps being TRBD1 or TRBD2 (5 bases each). V lost 10 bases, J lost 5 bases, and 23 bases lay in between. This CDR3 is built from 15 residues. CDR1 and CDR2 (germline): MNHEY, SMNVEV (reference sequence). The CDR3 sequence: CATRMNGASHETQYF. In DNA form, the CDR3 reads TGTGCCACTCGGATGAACGGGGCTTCTCACGAGACCCAGTACTTC.

The chain carries TRBV4-3 and TRBJ2-5; TRBD1 or TRBD2 may be the D gene (7 bases each). The CDR3 is 18 amino acids. V lost 4 bases to trimming and J lost 4 bases, with 25 bases between them. Per the germline V gene, CDR1 is LGHNA and CDR2 is YSLEER. The CDR3 spells CASSPGRTGWGEGETQYF. Here the CDR3 DNA reads TGCGCCAGCAGCCCTGGTCGGACAGGATGGGGGGAGGGAGAGACCCAGTACTTC.

The V and J genes are TRBV25-1 and TRBJ1-2; 9 bases align to TRBD1. The CDR3 consists of 15 residues. V shed 2 bases, J shed 7 bases, and the junction held 8 bases outside the gene matches. Germline V gives CDR1 MGHDK, CDR2 SYGVNS. The DNA of the CDR3 is TGTGCCAGCAGTGAACTAGACAGGGGGTTATTTGGCTACACCTTC. Encoded protein: CASSELDRGLFGYTF.

The V and J genes are TRBV5-5 and TRBJ1-2, with a tentative D call TRBD1 (6 bases). The germline V gene has CDR1 SGHKS and CDR2 YYEKEE (reference sequence). The CDR3 has 15 amino acids. V lost 4 bases and J lost 4, with 17 bases in between. CDR3 region: CASSLAGGGSYGYTF. CDR3 DNA sequence: TGTGCCAGCAGCCTGGCCGGGGGCGGAAGCTATGGCTACACCTTC.